The entry that follows covers one T cell receptor (beta chain) sequence. The data stem from a study of CD8 T cells in Susac syndrome. Sequencing of TCR beta drew on CD8+ and CD4+ T cells from blood. While serving as controls, healthy donors were matched for age and sex. The CDR3 extends over 15 amino acids. The junction had 13 bases not matched to a gene; V was cut back by 4 bases and J by 6 bases. Germline assignment: CDR1 SGHNT and CDR2 YYREEE (reference sequence). Random hexamers served to reverse transcribe roughly 0.5 to 1 ug RNA. Amplification of TCR beta CDR3 spanned 54 Vbeta and 13 Jbeta via immunoSEQ multiplex PCR. From the immunoSEQ multiplex PCR reads, TCRdb called clonotypes with MiXCR, one entry per CDR3 protein. The top ten clones hold around 0.28% of a sample with some 22,000 distinct CDR3 sequences, approximately 93% of them seen once.

The sequenced sample was CD8+ T cells from PBMCs. The clonotype originates from a human donor in good health. The chain recombines TRBV5-4 with TRBJ2-7; 7 bases map to TRBD2. The CDR3 DNA sequence: TGTGCCAGCAGCCACGACCTAGCGGCGCTTCCCGAGCAGTACTTC. Translation: CASSHDLAALPEQYF. Combining the CDR3 with reference TRBV5-4 and TRBJ2-7 gives the whole variable domain ETGVTQSPTHLIKTRGQQVTLRCSSQSGHNTVSWYQQALGQGPQFIFQYYREEENGRGNFPPRFSGLQFPNYSSELNVNALELDDSALYLCASSHDLAALPEQYFGPGTRLTVT.